The 30 T cell receptor beta chains below all came from one sample that was sequenced in a study of T-cell reconstitution after alpha-beta-depleted transplantation in children. The library targeted TCRbeta and was prepared with unique molecular identifiers. TCRdb re-called the PCR reads with MiXCR, one entry per CDR3 protein. The sample yields about 590,000 distinct CDR3 sequences, roughly 13% seen once. The sample consisted of PBMCs, mostly from graft donor cells, taken 360 days after TCRalphabeta/CD19-depleted stem cell transplant. All receptors derive from a male patient aged 10-17 years who had a stem cell transplant for acute myeloid leukemia, so the T cells may come from the graft donor.

The chain carries TRBV29-1 and TRBJ2-7; the D gene could be TRBD1 or TRBD2 (5 bases each). The CDR3 contains 10 residues. V lost 4 bases and J 6 bases, leaving 7 bases between the germline ends. CDR1 and CDR2 from the germline V gene are SQVTM and ANQGSEA. CDR3 nucleotides: TGCAGCGTTGGGGGGAGCGAGCAGTACTTC. Amino acids: CSVGGSEQYF.

This clonotype was counted between two and nine times. The rearrangement uses TRBV28 and TRBJ1-5; D might be TRBD1 (5 bases). This CDR3 has 15 amino acids. Trimming shortened V by 3 bases and J by 4 bases, and 13 bases separated the two germline ends. Germline CDR1 and CDR2: MDHEN and SYDVKM. The CDR3 sequence is CASSLSDRVNQPQHF. The CDR3 region has the DNA TGTGCCAGCAGTTTGAGCGACAGAGTAAATCAGCCCCAGCATTTT.

This clonotype was detected only a few times. The chain is built from TRBV9 and TRBJ2-1; 10 nucleotides line up with TRBD2. The CDR3 runs 16 residues. V was pared by 1 base and J by 4 bases, with 5 bases of the junction left unmatched. CDR1 is SGDLS, CDR2 YYNGEE, per germline. The CDR3 DNA follows: TGTGCCAGCAGCGTACGGGGGACTAGCGTTTACAATGAGCAGTTCTTC. Encoded protein: CASSVRGTSVYNEQFF. Using reference TRBV9 and TRBJ2-1 for the parts outside the CDR3, the full variable domain is DSGVTQTPKHLITATGQRVTLRCSPRSGDLSVYWYQQSLDQGLQFLIQYYNGEERAKGNILERFSAQQFPDLHSELNLSSLELGDSALYFCASSVRGTSVYNEQFFGPGTRLTVL.

The chain is built from TRBV6-5 and TRBJ1-1; D not certain. Germline loops: CDR1 MNHEY, CDR2 SVGAGI. V was clipped by 4 bases and J by 8 bases, with 14 bases between them. CDR3 size: 13 residues. CDR3 sequence reads: CASSFFLEEEAFF. CDR3 nucleotide sequence: TGTGCCAGCAGTTTTTTCCTTGAGGAGGAAGCTTTCTTT.

This clonotype was counted ten times or more. V and J are TRBV7-9 and TRBJ2-1, with TRBD2 identical over 7 bases. V lost 4 bases, J lost 6 bases, and 9 bases stayed unmatched. Germline V gene data show CDR1 as SEHNR and CDR2 as FQNEAQ (reference sequence). The CDR3 is made up of 15 amino acids. CDR3 region: CASSSSGTVFNEQFF. The CDR3 DNA is TGTGCCAGCAGCTCAAGCGGGACCGTCTTCAATGAGCAGTTCTTC.

This clonotype has more than one count but fewer than ten. V usage is TRBV7-9 and J usage is TRBJ1-6; 9 positions match TRBD1. Germline CDR1 reads SEHNR; CDR2 reads FQNEAQ (reference sequence). The junction had 9 bases not matched to a gene; V was cut back by 6 bases and J by 6 bases. There are 16 residues in the CDR3. The CDR3 is CASSPGTGRVNSPLHF. In DNA form, the CDR3 reads TGTGCCAGCAGTCCCGGGACAGGGAGGGTTAATTCACCCCTCCACTTT.

This clonotype has more than one count but fewer than ten. V and J are TRBV4-3 and TRBJ2-2; D possibly corresponds to TRBD1 (6 bases). V lost 1 base and J 10 bases, leaving 13 bases between the germline ends. CDR1 is LGHNA, CDR2 YSLEER, per germline. The CDR3 contains 14 residues. The CDR3 sequence is CASSQVGALEELFF. CDR3 sequence (DNA): TGCGCCAGCAGCCAAGTGGGGGCTCTGGAGGAGCTGTTTTTT.

The chain uses TRBV20-1 and TRBJ2-7; a weak D match, TRBD1 (6 bases). V lost 5 bases and J 2 bases, leaving 16 bases between the germline ends. Germline V gene sequence: CDR1 DFQATT, CDR2 SNEGSKA (reference sequence). CDR3 length: 14 residues. The CDR3 loop reads CSALSGDGTYEQYF. The CDR3 nucleotides are TGCAGTGCTCTCTCAGGGGACGGAACCTACGAGCAGTACTTC.

The rearrangement uses TRBV29-1 and TRBJ2-3, with 15 bases matching TRBD2. There are 15 residues in the CDR3. Trimming at V came to 6 bases and at J to 4 bases, leaving 5 bases not matched to a gene. Germline V gene data show CDR1 as SQVTM and CDR2 as ANQGSEA. CDR3 amino acids: CSVSGTSGGPDTQYF. CDR3 DNA sequence: TGCAGCGTCTCCGGGACTAGCGGGGGGCCAGATACGCAGTATTTT.

The chain has TRBV29-1 and TRBJ2-7; 8 bases agree with TRBD1. The CDR3 runs to 18 residues. V shed 4 bases and J 3 bases; nucleotides not matched to a gene: 20. Germline values: CDR1 SQVTM, CDR2 ANQGSEA. CDR3 residues: CSVVASGQATLLSYEQYF. The CDR3 DNA follows: TGCAGCGTTGTAGCATCGGGACAGGCGACGCTTTTAAGCTACGAGCAGTACTTC.

There are a few counts of this clonotype. The rearrangement links TRBV29-1 to TRBJ2-7; 8 positions agree with TRBD1. Unmatched junction bases numbered 3, after V lost 3 bases and J lost 2 bases. The CDR3 has 13 residues. CDR1 is SQVTM and CDR2 is ANQGSEA in the germline V gene. The CDR3 nucleotides read TGCAGCGTTGAGGACAGGGTGGCCTACGAGCAGTACTTC. It encodes CSVEDRVAYEQYF.

The chain has TRBV6-1 and TRBJ2-1; 15 positions match TRBD2. This CDR3 spans 17 amino acids. Germline V gene lookup returns CDR1 MNHNS and CDR2 SASEGT. The ends lost 6 bases at V and 4 bases at J; junction bases unmatched: 7. CDR3 DNA: TGTGCCAGCAGGGGGACTAGCGGGAGGCCTTCTTACAATGAGCAGTTCTTC. Translating it yields CASRGTSGRPSYNEQFF.

This clonotype turned up a few times. The rearrangement links TRBV5-1 to TRBJ2-2; 10 positions agree with TRBD2. The CDR3 has 17 residues. J was trimmed by 6 bases and V by 0 bases; bases with no gene match: 8. Germline CDR1 SGHRS, CDR2 YFSETQ. CDR3 region: CASSLAEASGRAGELFF. DNA of the CDR3: TGCGCCAGCAGCTTGGCCGAGGCTAGCGGGAGAGCCGGGGAGCTGTTTTTT.

In this sample, this clonotype turned up many times. The chain carries TRBV27 and TRBJ2-1; D is possibly TRBD1 or TRBD2 (5 bases each). V was trimmed by 6 bases and J by 3 bases, leaving 12 bases between them. The CDR3 has 14 amino acids. From germline, CDR1 is MNHEY and CDR2 SMNVEV (reference sequence). CDR3 protein: CASSSGTNYNEQFF. CDR3 in DNA: TGTGCCAGCAGCTCCGGGACCAACTACAATGAGCAGTTCTTC.

The V and J genes are TRBV7-8 and TRBJ1-5, with D unresolved. Germline CDR1 SGHVS, CDR2 FQNEAQ. V dropped 1 base and J dropped 0 bases, with 10 bases sitting between them. This CDR3 contains 16 residues. The CDR3 bases are TGTGCCAGCAGCTTAGGGTCCAGGTATAGCAATCAGCCCCAGCATTTT. Amino acid sequence: CASSLGSRYSNQPQHF.

This clonotype was observed many times. The rearrangement links TRBV29-1 to TRBJ2-7; no reliable D call. Trimming stripped 4 bases from V and 0 bases from J, with 16 bases between. The CDR3 sequence is 15 residues long. Germline-derived CDR1 and CDR2 are SQVTM and ANQGSEA. The CDR3 DNA sequence: TGCAGCGTTGTACCATCATGGACGTCCTCCTACGAGCAGTACTTC. Its translation is CSVVPSWTSSYEQYF.

This clonotype was seen a handful of times. The chain uses TRBV7-3 and TRBJ2-3; 14 bases are shared with TRBD2. In germline, CDR1 is SGHTA, CDR2 FQGTGA. The CDR3 loop spans 18 amino acids. V shed 1 base, J shed 3 bases, and the junction held 6 bases outside the gene matches. The CDR3 reads CASSLMGTSGRRTDTQYF. For the CDR3, the DNA is TGTGCCAGCAGCTTAATGGGGACTAGCGGGAGAAGGACAGATACGCAGTATTTT.

The V gene is TRBV12-3 or TRBV12-4, the J gene TRBJ1-1; no reliable D call. V dropped 4 bases and J dropped 0 bases, with 15 bases sitting between them. There are 16 residues in the CDR3. As DNA, the CDR3 is TGTGCCAGCAGTTCCGGCGCAGGAAGGATGAACACTGAAGCTTTCTTT. This gives the protein CASSSGAGRMNTEAFF.

This clonotype has more than one count but fewer than ten. The chain has TRBV6-4 and TRBJ1-6, with D unresolved. The CDR3 consists of 13 residues. Per germline, CDR1 MRHNA and CDR2 SNTAGT. The V end lost 0 bases, the J end lost 6 bases, and 3 bases lay between the germline ends. The CDR3, as DNA: TGTGCCAGCAGTGACTCGGTTAATTCACCCCTCCACTTT. Protein: CASSDSVNSPLHF.

This clonotype was seen many times. This rearrangement joins TRBV10-3 to TRBJ2-7, with D uncertain. In germline, CDR1 is ENHRY, CDR2 SYGVKD. The CDR3 sequence is 15 residues long. Trimming pared 4 bases from V and 10 bases from J, leaving 23 bases between. CDR3: CAISAGSVPHGDQYF. The CDR3 DNA is TGTGCCATCAGTGCTGGTTCCGTACCGCATGGCGATCAGTACTTC.

This sequence joins TRBV12-3 or TRBV12-4 and TRBJ2-7, with D maybe TRBD1 (5 bases). The ends were cut back, 3 bases at V and 4 bases at J, with 13 bases in the middle. The CDR3 has 14 amino acids. In nucleotides, the CDR3 is TGTGCCAGCAGTTTCAGGCAGGGTTGGTACGAGCAGTACTTC. It encodes CASSFRQGWYEQYF.

This clonotype was detected ten times or more. V is TRBV7-9 and J is TRBJ2-5; 13 bases are a match to TRBD2. Per the germline V gene, CDR1 is SEHNR and CDR2 is FQNEAQ (reference sequence). V dropped 5 bases and J dropped 4; count of bases not matched to a gene: 1. This CDR3 comprises 14 residues. The CDR3 region is CASSRTSGRETQYF. In nucleotides, the CDR3 is TGTGCCAGCAGCCGGACTAGCGGGAGAGAGACCCAGTACTTC.

The V call is TRBV27, the J call TRBJ2-7; 9 positions match TRBD2. Germline trimming cut 2 bases from V and 0 bases from J; bases unmatched to any gene: 5. Germline V gene lookup returns CDR1 MNHEY and CDR2 SMNVEV (reference sequence). The CDR3 runs to 16 residues. As DNA, the CDR3 is TGTGCCAGCAGTTTAATAGCGGGAGAGGGCTCCTACGAGCAGTACTTC. Translating it yields CASSLIAGEGSYEQYF.

The rearrangement uses TRBV20-1 and TRBJ2-4, with 7 bases fitting TRBD2. The CDR3 is made up of 14 amino acids. Trimming removed 5 bases from V and 0 bases from J; junction bases left unmatched: 4. The germline V gene encodes CDR1 DFQATT and CDR2 SNEGSKA (reference sequence). The CDR3 DNA reads TGCAGTGCTTGGACTAGGGTAGCCAAAAACATTCAGTACTTC. The encoded protein is CSAWTRVAKNIQYF.

The chain carries TRBV7-8 and TRBJ2-3, with 7 bases lining up with TRBD1. Germline V gene lookup returns CDR1 SGHVS and CDR2 FQNEAQ. V was pared by 5 bases and J by 3 bases, with 8 bases of the junction left unmatched. This CDR3 comprises 15 residues. The CDR3 is CASSPTGVATDTQYF. CDR3 bases: TGTGCCAGCAGCCCCACAGGGGTCGCGACAGATACGCAGTATTTT.

The chain combines TRBV29-1 with TRBJ2-7; D gene ambiguous. The CDR3 is 12 amino acids. Germline V CDR1 and CDR2: SQVTM, ANQGSEA. V lost 5 bases, J lost 2 bases, and 10 bases lay in between. The CDR3 DNA reads as TGCAGCGTTTTTGGCGTAGCCTACGAGCAGTACTTC. Its protein product is CSVFGVAYEQYF.

Only a few counts were recorded for this clonotype. V and J are TRBV20-1 and TRBJ2-1; 15 nucleotides line up with TRBD2. J was trimmed by 2 bases and V by 5 bases; bases with no gene match: 7. The CDR3 extends over 17 amino acids. Germline-derived CDR1 and CDR2 are DFQATT and SNEGSKA (reference sequence). CDR3 in DNA: TGCAGTGCTCCTTGGACTAGCGGGAGGGCCGCCTACAATGAGCAGTTCTTC. Encoded protein: CSAPWTSGRAAYNEQFF.

The sample holds a few counts of this clonotype. DNA for the CDR3: TGCAGTGCTCGCGAATACCGGGACTCCTACGAGCAGTACTTC. Its translation: CSAREYRDSYEQYF. This sequence joins TRBV20-1 and TRBJ2-7, with a weak D call TRBD2 (5 bases). Trimming cost V 5 bases and J 0 bases, with 14 bases left between them. This CDR3 contains 14 residues. Germline lookup yields CDR1 DFQATT and CDR2 SNEGSKA (reference sequence).

This clonotype was observed many times. The chain combines TRBV29-1 with TRBJ2-3; TRBD2 matches at 7 bases. CDR3 length equals 16 residues. Trimming at V came to 0 bases and at J to 3 bases, leaving 9 bases not matched to a gene. Germline CDR1 and CDR2: SQVTM and ANQGSEA. The CDR3 is CSVEDRGRVITDTQYF. CDR3 DNA: TGCAGCGTTGAAGATCGAGGGAGGGTAATAACAGATACGCAGTATTTT.

V is TRBV5-1 and J is TRBJ2-4; D is undetermined. V gave up 3 bases and J gave up 8 bases, with 12 bases separating them. CDR1 and CDR2 (germline): SGHRS, YFSETQ. This CDR3 region has 13 residues. The CDR3 DNA reads as TGCGCCAGCAGCTCAGACCTAGTAGACATTCAGTACTTC. Translating gives CASSSDLVDIQYF.